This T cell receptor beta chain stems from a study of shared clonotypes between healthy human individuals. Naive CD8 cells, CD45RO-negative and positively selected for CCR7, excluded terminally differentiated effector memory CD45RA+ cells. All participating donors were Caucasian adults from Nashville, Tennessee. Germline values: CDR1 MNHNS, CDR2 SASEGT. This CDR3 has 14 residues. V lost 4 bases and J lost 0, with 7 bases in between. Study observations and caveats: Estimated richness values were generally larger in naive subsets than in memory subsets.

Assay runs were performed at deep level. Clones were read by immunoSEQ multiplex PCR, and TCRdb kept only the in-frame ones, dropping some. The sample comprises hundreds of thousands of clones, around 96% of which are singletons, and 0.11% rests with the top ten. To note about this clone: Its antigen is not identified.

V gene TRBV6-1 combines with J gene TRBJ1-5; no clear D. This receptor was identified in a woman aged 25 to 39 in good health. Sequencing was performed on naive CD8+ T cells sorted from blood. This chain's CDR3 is CASSGLNSNQPQHF. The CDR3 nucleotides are TGTGCCAGCAGTGGACTAAATAGCAATCAGCCCCAGCATTTT.